This record looks at one T cell receptor beta chain sequence and its context. The specificity of this receptor is unknown. Within one base of it there is no much larger clone, and no base qualities were kept. These data come from a study of human T cells and chemical hapten exposure (dated by TCRdb to 2020 to 2022). Some background on the complete study: For sensitization, 2% DPC in acetone was applied to a roughly 2 cm by roughly 2 cm area of upper inner arm skin. Libraries were combined into a pool for sequencing, and differences in TCR yield between samples came mainly from small differences in library volumes within the pool. Throughout the study period of 20 to 30 weeks, patients also received therapeutic DPC doses to the scalp every week. Most of the patients in the cohort were female, and the cohort covered alopecia areata with under or over 50% scalp involvement, alopecia totalis and alopecia universalis. The study tracked peripheral blood TCR repertoire changes in vivo during primary and secondary sensitization to the hapten diphenylcyclopropenone (DPC) in alopecia patients. Patch testing on the upper back used Finn chambers containing 0.01% DPC, with scoring done after 6 days according to International Contact Dermatitis Research Group standards. Blood samples were taken from patients before sensitization (week 0) and at 2, 6 and about 24 weeks after DPC sensitization. Approximately 28 alopecia patients provided blood for TCR sequencing at one to four time points (pre-sensitization, 2, 6 and 24 weeks). Overall study results and their limits: After repeated subsampling, changes were observed in the strength of the expansion versus patch-test correlation and in the threshold at which the correlation became significant. Patch test score correlated positively with the number of PT1 expanded TCRs, reaching significance at thresholds 8, 16 and 32 but not at 4. Significantly more large CDR3 similarity clusters were formed by expanded TCRs than by pre-sensitization or healthy control sets, consistent with antigen-driven responses. Because all patients had alopecia, a presumed autoimmune disease, the immune response of the patients might differ from that of healthy individuals. The number of TCRs above 1 in 1000 frequency did not change with DPC sensitization; there was no evidence of global repertoire structure alterations.

Taken with the paper, the label for time point translates to: pre-sensitization, week 0. The label giving this sample's treatment or condition can be read as: therapeutic diphenylcyclopropenone sensitization with weekly scalp DPC. At every patch-test visit, the blood draw took place before the patch test was put on. Patients were eligible if aged 18 to 70, diagnosed with alopecia and judged suitable for DPC therapy, and pregnant patients were excluded. Total RNA was isolated from unfractionated whole blood collected in Tempus Blood RNA tubes. The method behind the library was RACE. This sample was sequenced with a NextSeq 500. During library preparation, unique molecular identifiers were attached to individual cDNA molecules so that TCRs could be counted in a quantitative, reproducible way. For every blood RNA sample, sequencing covered both the TCR alpha and TCR beta chains. Regarding the original processing steps: A median of about 87,000 TCRs per sample was observed, with a range of about 23,224 to 690,600. The Decombinator software suite was used to annotate the V, J and CDR3 of the TCR reads. Every sample was subsampled to the same number of TCRs (28,000) for the PS versus PT1 abundance plots. Expanded TCRs were defined as absent before sensitization and observed at least eight times at the 2-week time point. TCRdb trimmed public reads at Q25 via fastp, called clones via MiXCR and kept in-frame beta chains. Every CDR3 protein is listed once, alongside the most common genes and DNA of its rows. The V and J calls and clone size are TCRdb's, not the authors'. Recorded for this sample are some 200,000 distinct CDR3 sequences; around 30% of them occurred a single time. The ten largest account for less than 3.5% of the sample.

The source material was whole blood, sampled in connection with sensitization to the hapten diphenylcyclopropenone (DPC). This receptor was obtained from a woman aged 30 to 39 with alopecia areata. Some clones in this sample may be carry-over from other donors' samples.

The DNA is TGTGCCAGCACCCAACAGGGGTTCACCTACGAGCAGTACTTC. Translated, it reads CASTQQGFTYEQYF. The chain is assembled from TRBV6-2 or TRBV6-3 and TRBJ2-7; 7 nucleotides in the junction match TRBD1. V trim: 7 bases; J trim: 2 bases; unmatched bases: 8. The CDR3 numbers 14 residues from cysteine through phenylalanine. Kept here is only the CDR3 DNA, which spans 42 bases and is read in frame from base 1. Via the germline V gene, CDR1 is MNHEY and CDR2 SVGEGT.